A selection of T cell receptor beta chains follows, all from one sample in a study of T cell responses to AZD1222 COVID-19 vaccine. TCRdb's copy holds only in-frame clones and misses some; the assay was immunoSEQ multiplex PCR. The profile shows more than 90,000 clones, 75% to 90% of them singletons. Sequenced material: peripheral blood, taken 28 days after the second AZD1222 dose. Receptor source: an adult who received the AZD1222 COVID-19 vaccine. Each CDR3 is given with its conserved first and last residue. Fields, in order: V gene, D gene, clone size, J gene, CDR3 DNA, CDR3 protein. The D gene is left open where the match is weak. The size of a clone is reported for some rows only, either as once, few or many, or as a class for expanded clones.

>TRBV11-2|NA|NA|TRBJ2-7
TGTGCCAGCAGCCGTTTTGCCGGAGGGAACTACGAGCAGTACTTC
CASSRFAGGNYEQYF
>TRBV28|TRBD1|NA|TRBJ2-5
TGTGCCAGCAGTGGGACAGGGCAAGAGACCCAGTACTTC
CASSGTGQETQYF
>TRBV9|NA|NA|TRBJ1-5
TGTGCCAGCAGCGTGTATAGCAATCAGCCCCAGCATTTT
CASSVYSNQPQHF
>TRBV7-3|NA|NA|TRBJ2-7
TGTGCCAGCAGCGGCTTCAGGGGAGGCGAGCAGTACTTC
CASSGFRGGEQYF
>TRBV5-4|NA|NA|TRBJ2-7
TGTGCCAGCAGCTTGGCCTCCAGGGGTAGGTACGAGCAGTACTTC
CASSLASRGRYEQYF
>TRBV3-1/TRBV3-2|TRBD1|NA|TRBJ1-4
TGTGCCAGCAGCAAACTAGGGACAGCAACTAATGAAAAACTGTTTTTT
CASSKLGTATNEKLFF
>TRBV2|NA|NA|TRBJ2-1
TGTGCCAGCAGAAGCCCGGGGGGCCCCTACAATGAGCAGTTCTTC
CASRSPGGPYNEQFF
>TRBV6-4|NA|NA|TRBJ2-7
TGTGCCAGCAGTGAGTACGAGCAGTACTTC
CASSEYEQYF
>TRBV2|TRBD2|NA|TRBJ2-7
TGTGCCAGCAGTGACCCCTATAGCGGGGGGGCGTACGAGCAGTACTTC
CASSDPYSGGAYEQYF
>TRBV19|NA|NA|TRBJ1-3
TGTGCCAGTTGTACATACTCTGGAAACACCATATATTTT
CASCTYSGNTIYF
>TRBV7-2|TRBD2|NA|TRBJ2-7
TGTGCCAGCAGCACAGGACTAGCGGGAGGGCCCTTGTACTTC
CASSTGLAGGPLYF
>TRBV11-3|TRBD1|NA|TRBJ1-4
TGTGCCAGCAGCCCCGGACAGGGGTACGAAAAACTGTTTTTT
CASSPGQGYEKLFF
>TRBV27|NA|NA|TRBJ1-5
TGTGCCAGCAGTTTTTTGGCACCTAGCAATCAGCCCCAGCATTTT
CASSFLAPSNQPQHF
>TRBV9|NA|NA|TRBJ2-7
TGTGCCAGAGGGCGGCAGGGCAGGGACGAGCAGTACTTC
CARGRQGRDEQYF
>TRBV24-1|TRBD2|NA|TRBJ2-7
TGTGCCACCAGTGGAGGCGGGGGGACCTACGAGCAGTACTTC
CATSGGGGTYEQYF
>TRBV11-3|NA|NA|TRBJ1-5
TGTGCCAGCAGCTTAGAGGACAATCAGCCCCAGCATTTT
CASSLEDNQPQHF
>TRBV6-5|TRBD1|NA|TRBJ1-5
TGTGCCACCAACCGGCTAAGGGACAGGGGTCAGCCCCAGCATTTT
CATNRLRDRGQPQHF
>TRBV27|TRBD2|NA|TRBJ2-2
TGTGCCAGCAATATAAGAGGCGGGGGGGCCTCCGGGGAGCTGTTTTTT
CASNIRGGGASGELFF
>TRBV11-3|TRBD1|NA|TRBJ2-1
TGTGCCAGCAGCCCCTACAGGGGCTGGAATCAGCAGTTCTTC
CASSPYRGWNQQFF
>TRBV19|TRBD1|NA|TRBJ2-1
TGTGCCAGTAGTATAGGAGGACAGGGGGCGAATGAGCAGTTCTTC
CASSIGGQGANEQFF
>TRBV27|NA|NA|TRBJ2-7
TGTGCCAGCAGTTTTCAGGGGGGTACCTACGAGCAGTACTTC
CASSFQGGTYEQYF
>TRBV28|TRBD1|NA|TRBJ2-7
TGTGCCAGCAGTCTAGGACAGGGGTATAGCGAGCAGTACTTC
CASSLGQGYSEQYF
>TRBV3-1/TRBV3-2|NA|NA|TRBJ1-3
TGTGCCAGCAGCCAAGCTGGAAACACCATATATTTT
CASSQAGNTIYF
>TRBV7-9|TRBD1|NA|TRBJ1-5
TGTGCCAGCAGCTACGGACAGGGGGGAGAGTACAATCAGCCCCAGCATTTT
CASSYGQGGEYNQPQHF
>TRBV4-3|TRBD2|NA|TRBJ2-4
TGCGCCAGCAGCTACAACTCGGGACTAGCGATAGGTGGTGACAAAAACATTCAGTACTTC
CASSYNSGLAIGGDKNIQYF
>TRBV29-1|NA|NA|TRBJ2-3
TGCAGCGTCGTTGGGGGGAGCACAGATACGCAGTATTTT
CSVVGGSTDTQYF
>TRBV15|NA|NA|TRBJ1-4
TGTGCCACCAGCAGAGGGACAGCAACTAATGAAAAACTGTTTTTT
CATSRGTATNEKLFF
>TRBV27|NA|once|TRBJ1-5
TGTGCCAGCGGTACTAGCAATCAGCCCCAGCATTTT
CASGTSNQPQHF
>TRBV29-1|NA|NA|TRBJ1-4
TGCAGCGTTGGGGGTATAACTAATGAAAAACTGTTTTTT
CSVGGITNEKLFF
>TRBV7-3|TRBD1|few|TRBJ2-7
TGTGCCAGCTCCCGGGACAGGGGCGACTACGAGCAGTACTTC
CASSRDRGDYEQYF
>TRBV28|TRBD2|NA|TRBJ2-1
TGTGCCAGCAGTTCGACTAGCGCGAGCTCCTACAATGAGCAGTTCTTC
CASSSTSASSYNEQFF
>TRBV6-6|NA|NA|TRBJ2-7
TGTGCCAGCAGGCCCACAGGGGAGGGGAACTACGAGCAGTACTTC
CASRPTGEGNYEQYF
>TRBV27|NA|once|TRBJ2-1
TGTGCCAGCAGTTCCATCAGGGGCCATGAGCAGTTCTTC
CASSSIRGHEQFF
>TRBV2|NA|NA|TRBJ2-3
TGTGCCAGCAGCCCCGTCTCGGTTCGAGATACGCAGTATTTT
CASSPVSVRDTQYF
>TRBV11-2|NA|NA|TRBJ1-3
TGTGCCAGCAGCCCGTCGACAGGAGGACCTGGAAACACCATATATTTT
CASSPSTGGPGNTIYF
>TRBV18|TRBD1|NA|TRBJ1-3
TGTGCCAGCTCACCCGACAGGGGGCCTGGAAACACCATATATTTT
CASSPDRGPGNTIYF
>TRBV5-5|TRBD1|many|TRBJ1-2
TGTGCCAGCAGCCTCCCAGGGGGCGACTATGGCTACACCTTC
CASSLPGGDYGYTF
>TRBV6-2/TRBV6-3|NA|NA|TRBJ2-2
TGTGCCAGCAGTTGGCAGGGACTCGCCGGGGAGCTGTTTTTT
CASSWQGLAGELFF
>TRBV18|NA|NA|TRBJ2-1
TGTGCCAGCTCACCCATCCAGGGACTGAATTCCTACAATGAGCAGTTCTTC
CASSPIQGLNSYNEQFF
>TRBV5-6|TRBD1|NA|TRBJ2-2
TGTGCCAGCAGCCTAGGGACAGGGCACGGGGAGCTGTTTTTT
CASSLGTGHGELFF
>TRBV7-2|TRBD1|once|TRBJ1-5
TGTGCCAGCAGCTTAGGAGGGGGCAGGCAGCCCCAGCATTTT
CASSLGGGRQPQHF
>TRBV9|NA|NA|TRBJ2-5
TGTGCCAGCAGCGTTGACAGTGAACAAGAGACCCAGTACTTC
CASSVDSEQETQYF
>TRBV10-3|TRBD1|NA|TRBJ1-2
TGTGCCATCACCGAACAGGGGTTTAACTATGGCTACACCTTC
CAITEQGFNYGYTF